Presented here are 20 T cell receptor beta chains from one specimen sequenced in a study of molecular identifiers for immune sequencing clone quantification. TCRdb analysed the PCR reads with MiXCR anew, one entry per CDR3 protein. The repertoire holds over 300,000 distinct CDR3 sequences, with 24% as singletons. The sample comprised naive CD8+ T cells from blood, with Jurkat cell RNA spiked in. Subset given: FACS-sorted CD8+CD4-CCR7+CD45RA+ naive T cells. The receptors come from a human donor in good health. Some libraries in this study had Jurkat cell RNA spiked in.

This clonotype was detected many times. V usage is TRBV29-1 and J usage is TRBJ2-3; 9 bases are a match to TRBD1. Germline lookup yields CDR1 SQVTM and CDR2 ANQGSEA. The trim removed 7 bases at V and 4 bases at J, leaving 6 bases unmatched. The CDR3 runs to 13 residues. DNA of the CDR3: TGCAGCGCTTGGGGACAGGGTCCAGATACGCAGTATTTT. Its translation: CSAWGQGPDTQYF.

The rearrangement joins TRBV7-9 to TRBJ2-1; possible D gene TRBD2, 6 bases. V was pared by 2 bases and J by 7 bases, with 12 bases between. The germline V gene has CDR1 SEHNR and CDR2 FQNEAQ (reference sequence). The CDR3 length is 14 residues. CDR3 DNA sequence: TGTGCCAGCAGCTTAAGTGGCGGGGTTAATGAGCAGTTCTTC. Residues: CASSLSGGVNEQFF.

This clonotype was seen repeatedly, ten times or more. Here the CDR3 DNA reads TGTGCCAGCAACGATTTAGTAGGGGTAGGAGAGACCCAGTACTTC. This gives the protein CASNDLVGVGETQYF. V is TRBV7-2 and J is TRBJ2-5; possible D gene TRBD1, 5 bases. V lost 7 bases to trimming and J lost 4 bases, with 19 bases between them. Per germline, CDR1 SGHTA and CDR2 FQGNSA. The CDR3 covers 15 residues.

About this clonotype itself: Possible read error: a much larger clone is one base away. CDR3 loop: CATSAPSRGRRTDTQYF. The CDR3 coding sequence is TGTGCCACCAGTGCCCCGAGCAGGGGGCGCCGCACAGATACGCAGTATTTT. The gene calls are TRBV24-1 and TRBJ2-3; 8 bases map to TRBD1. Germline lookup yields CDR1 KGHDR and CDR2 SFDVKD. CDR3 size: 17 residues. V shed 5 bases, J shed 1 base, and the junction held 10 bases outside the gene matches.

Concerning this clonotype: A read error is possible here, since a much larger clone lies one base away. The gene calls are TRBV2 and TRBJ1-1; D not resolved. CDR1 and CDR2 from the germline V gene are SNHLY and FYNNEI. This CDR3 comprises 13 residues. V lost 10 bases and J 0 bases, leaving 12 bases between the germline ends. This CDR3 is CAIISVMNTEAFF. Here the CDR3 DNA reads TGTGCCATAATAAGCGTAATGAACACTGAAGCTTTCTTT.

This clonotype has ten or more counts. V usage is TRBV12-3 or TRBV12-4 and J usage is TRBJ1-1; D gene uncertain. This CDR3 spans 12 amino acids. Between the trimmed V and J ends, which lost 5 bases and 7 bases, there was a span of 11 bases. CDR3 region: CASSTSLGEAFF. In DNA form, the CDR3 reads TGTGCCAGCAGTACATCACTAGGTGAAGCTTTCTTT.

Of note for this clonotype: One junction end disagrees with the germline gene, perhaps due to a read error. The rearrangement links TRBV30 to TRBJ1-1; D is unclear. This CDR3 comprises 13 residues. CDR1 and CDR2 from the germline V gene are GTSNPN and SVGIG (reference sequence). CDR3 residues: CAWRVPMTPEAFF. CDR3 DNA: TGTGCCTGGCGTGTACCCATGACCCCTGAAGCTTTCTTT.

The table lists this clonotype with many counts. This chain connects TRBV19 to TRBJ2-3; the D is unclear. The CDR3 is made up of 14 amino acids. Deletions cut 7 bases from V and 4 bases from J, with 15 bases between. CDR1 and CDR2 (germline): LNHDA, SQIVND (reference sequence). CDR3 sequence: CASTDGSPSDTQYF. DNA of the CDR3: TGTGCCAGTACCGATGGTTCTCCATCAGATACGCAGTATTTT.

This clonotype has a count of ten or more. This sequence joins TRBV7-8 and TRBJ2-2; 7 bases line up with TRBD2. The V segment lost 4 bases and the J segment 3 bases; nucleotides outside the gene matches: 8. Germline V gives CDR1 SGHVS, CDR2 FQNEAQ. CDR3 size: 16 residues. This CDR3 reads CASSSTPGRDTGELFF. The CDR3, as DNA: TGTGCCAGCAGCTCAACGCCGGGGAGGGACACCGGGGAGCTGTTTTTT.

For this clonotype: Given a much more abundant clone one base away, this may be a read error. The chain couples TRBV13 to TRBJ1-1; 7 bases align to TRBD1. The CDR3 consists of 14 residues. V shed 5 bases, J shed 3 bases, and the junction held 6 bases outside the gene matches. The germline CDR1 and CDR2 sequences are PRHDT and FYEKMQ (reference sequence). For the CDR3, the DNA is TGTGCCAGCAGCCCCAGACAGGGCTACACTGAAGCTTTCTTT. Encoded protein: CASSPRQGYTEAFF.

This clonotype was seen repeatedly, ten times or more. V and J are TRBV5-4 and TRBJ2-5; unclear D gene. The CDR3 is made up of 14 amino acids. Trimming took off 5 bases at V and 2 bases at J, with 13 bases between the two ends. CDR1 is SGHNT, CDR2 YYREEE, per germline (reference sequence). CDR3 in DNA: TGTGCCAGCAGTTCCATCGACGAGCAAGAGACCCAGTACTTC. Protein product: CASSSIDEQETQYF.

The chain employs TRBV19 and TRBJ1-4, with D hard to call. CDR1 is LNHDA and CDR2 is SQIVND in the germline V gene (reference sequence). V lost 2 bases, J lost 8 bases, and 18 bases lay in between. The CDR3 contains 16 residues. CDR3: CASSILTGQAEEKLFF. CDR3 in DNA: TGTGCCAGTAGTATATTGACCGGCCAGGCGGAAGAAAAACTGTTTTTT.

This clonotype was recorded a few times. The CDR3 protein is CASSRGGHDEQYF. CDR3 DNA sequence: TGTGCCAGCAGTAGGGGAGGCCACGACGAGCAGTACTTC. The chain uses TRBV12-3 or TRBV12-4 and TRBJ2-7; D possibly corresponds to TRBD2 (6 bases). The length of the CDR3 is 13 residues. V dropped 5 bases and J dropped 5 bases, with 13 bases sitting between them.

This clonotype was found a few times. This chain uses TRBV12-3 or TRBV12-4 with TRBJ1-4, with 7 nucleotides matching TRBD1. This CDR3 region has 14 residues. V was pared by 5 bases and J by 7 bases, with 7 bases of the junction left unmatched. CDR3 protein: CASSPNRGGEKLFF. The CDR3 nucleotides read TGTGCCAGCAGTCCCAACAGGGGTGGTGAAAAACTGTTTTTT.

There are many counts of this clonotype. The chain has TRBV12-5 and TRBJ1-5, with D maybe TRBD1 (6 bases). Germline V gene data show CDR1 as LGHNT and CDR2 as FRNRAP. Trimming stripped 0 bases from V and 3 bases from J, with 12 bases between. The CDR3 has 16 amino acids. CDR3 bases: TGTGCTAGTGGTTTGGTAATAGGGGGACCCAATCAGCCCCAGCATTTT. This encodes CASGLVIGGPNQPQHF.

The V gene is TRBV9, the J gene TRBJ2-1; the match to TRBD2 covers 7 bases. The CDR3 is 15 amino acids. V gave up 0 bases and J gave up 9 bases; unmatched junction bases: 9. CDR1 is SGDLS, CDR2 YYNGEE, per germline. CDR3 in DNA: TGTGCCAGCAGCGTAGGGGCTAGCGGTATAGGTGAGCAGTTCTTC. Translating gives CASSVGASGIGEQFF.

As concerns this clonotype: At one boundary the junction diverges from the germline segment, which might be a read error. The chain employs TRBV27 and TRBJ2-7; 8 bases fit TRBD1. This CDR3 is built from 15 residues. Germline V gene lookup returns CDR1 MNHEY and CDR2 SMNVEV (reference sequence). CDR3 sequence reads: CASGLVVQGAGEQYF. DNA of the CDR3: TGTGCCAGCGGTTTAGTAGTGCAGGGGGCCGGTGAGCAGTACTTC.

V usage is TRBV6-5 and J usage is TRBJ2-1; 10 bases are a match to TRBD2. Per germline, CDR1 MNHEY and CDR2 SVGAGI. The CDR3 sequence is 16 residues long. J was trimmed by 6 bases and V by 4 bases; bases with no gene match: 9. The DNA for the CDR3 is TGTGCCAGCAGTTTATTCAGCGGGGGGGCCGGCAATGAGCAGTTCTTC. Translated: CASSLFSGGAGNEQFF.

The chain carries TRBV13 and TRBJ2-2; D possibly corresponds to TRBD1 (5 bases). The CDR3 spans 12 residues. Trimming stripped 5 bases from V and 7 bases from J, with 8 bases between. Per germline, CDR1 PRHDT and CDR2 FYEKMQ (reference sequence). The CDR3 DNA reads TGTGCCAGCAGCCCCCAGGGCGGGGAGCTGTTTTTT. Residues: CASSPQGGELFF.

To note about this clonotype: This may be a read error: a much more frequent sequence differs by one nucleotide. The gene calls are TRBV5-3 and TRBJ2-5; weak D call: TRBD1 (6 bases). TRBV5-3 is treated as an ORF (open reading frame) with a function not yet certain. The CDR3 has 14 residues. Deletions cut 8 bases from V and 5 bases from J, with 19 bases between. CDR3 nucleotides: TGTGCCAGCGGCTATACAGGGATGGATGAGACCCAGTACTTC. Translated: CASGYTGMDETQYF.